These 21 T cell receptor beta chains came from one sample sequenced in a study of identical twins. TCRdb analysed the 5' RACE reads with MiXCR anew, one entry per CDR3 protein. The table records 410,000 or so distinct CDR3 sequences, around 18% of them present only once. The sequenced sample was naive T cells sorted from blood. The receptors here all came from a man between 45 and 60 years old in good health.

This clonotype was picked up a small number of times. The CDR3 DNA is TGTGCCGGGGGCGAGAACGATGGACTAGCCAAAAACATTCAGTACTTC. This codes for CAGGENDGLAKNIQYF. This chain uses TRBV2 with TRBJ2-4; TRBD1 is a possible D gene (6 bases). Trimming took off 11 bases at V and 0 bases at J, with 20 bases between the two ends. CDR1 is SNHLY, CDR2 FYNNEI, per germline. CDR3 length: 16 residues.

This clonotype came up many times. The chain joins TRBV6-5 to TRBJ2-7; D may be TRBD2 (5 bases). V dropped 2 bases and J dropped 0 bases, with 8 bases sitting between them. Germline loops: CDR1 MNHEY, CDR2 SVGAGI. The CDR3 is 14 residues long. In nucleotides, the CDR3 is TGTGCCAGCAGTTACCGAGGGAGCTCCTACGAGCAGTACTTC. Translating it yields CASSYRGSSYEQYF.

This clonotype was seen more than once but under ten times. The gene calls are TRBV12-3 or TRBV12-4 and TRBJ1-2; perhaps TRBD1 as D (5 bases). V shed 5 bases and J shed 9 bases, with 16 bases lying between them. The CDR3 runs 13 residues. CDR3 protein: CASSRGTYVRYTF. CDR3 coding DNA: TGTGCCAGCAGTCGCGGGACTTATGTCCGCTACACCTTC.

Many counts were recorded for this clonotype. CDR3 in DNA: TGCGCCAGCAGTAGCGGGAGCTCCTACAATGAGCAGTTCTTC. This translates into CASSSGSSYNEQFF. The rearrangement uses TRBV4-3 and TRBJ2-1; TRBD2 matches at 9 bases. V shed 6 bases and J 0 bases; nucleotides not matched to a gene: 0. Germline CDR1 and CDR2: LGHNA and YSLEER. The CDR3 consists of 14 residues.

This CDR3 reads CASSLVGGTSTDTQYF. The CDR3 DNA sequence: TGTGCCAGCAGCTTAGTCGGCGGAACTAGCACAGATACGCAGTATTTT. This chain connects TRBV7-2 to TRBJ2-3; D is undetermined. This CDR3 region has 16 residues. CDR1 is SGHTA, CDR2 FQGNSA, per germline. Trimming took 1 base from V and 0 from J, leaving 11 bases between them.

The gene calls are TRBV12-3 or TRBV12-4 and TRBJ2-1; D is possibly TRBD2 (5 bases). Trimming took 5 bases from V and 10 from J, leaving 18 bases between them. The CDR3 consists of 14 residues. CDR3 protein: CASSLAGGSGEQFF. The CDR3 nucleotides are TGTGCCAGCAGTCTGGCGGGCGGGTCTGGGGAGCAGTTCTTC.

This clonotype was observed a few times. The chain links TRBV12-3 or TRBV12-4 to TRBJ1-6; D ambiguous. The ends were cut back, 3 bases at V and 9 bases at J, with 6 bases in the middle. The length of the CDR3 is 12 residues. The CDR3 spells CASSFRVSPLHF. The CDR3, as DNA: TGTGCCAGCAGTTTCCGGGTTTCACCCCTCCACTTT.

A few counts support this clonotype. V and J are TRBV6-1 and TRBJ2-3; D uncertain. The CDR3 totals 14 residues. V lost 6 bases and J 1 base, leaving 11 bases between the germline ends. Germline V gene lookup returns CDR1 MNHNS and CDR2 SASEGT. The CDR3 coding sequence is TGTGCCAGCAGCGTCTTCGGACGCACAGATACGCAGTATTTT. Translated: CASSVFGRTDTQYF.

The chain links TRBV5-1 to TRBJ2-5; D is perhaps TRBD1 (5 bases). V shed 6 bases and J shed 5 bases, with 11 bases lying between them. This CDR3 is 12 amino acids long. Looked up from germline, CDR1 is SGHRS and CDR2 is YFSETQ. DNA for the CDR3: TGCGCCAGCACGCCCTCAGGGGAGACCCAGTACTTC. Its translation: CASTPSGETQYF. The variable domain in full, with the rest retrieved from reference TRBV5-1 and TRBJ2-5, is KAGVTQTPRYLIKTRGQQVTLSCSPISGHRSVSWYQQTPGQGLQFLFEYFSETQRNKGNFPGRFSGRQFSNSRSEMNVSTLELGDSALYLCASTPSGETQYFGPGTRLLVL.

This clonotype was seen a handful of times. The J gene is TRBJ1-5, the V gene TRBV6-2 or TRBV6-3; 12 bases match TRBD1. Germline V gene lookup returns CDR1 MNHEY and CDR2 SVGEGT. The ends lost 2 bases at V and 3 bases at J; junction bases unmatched: 8. This CDR3 region has 18 residues. The CDR3 region has the DNA TGTGCCAGCAGTTACCCTGGGACAGGGGGCAGAATCAATCAGCCCCAGCATTTT. Protein product: CASSYPGTGGRINQPQHF.

This clonotype was seen a handful of times. The chain links TRBV20-1 to TRBJ2-1; D call uncertain. Germline CDR1 reads DFQATT; CDR2 reads SNEGSKA (reference sequence). V dropped 0 bases and J dropped 8 bases, with 14 bases sitting between them. This CDR3 comprises 14 residues. The chain's CDR3 is CSARDRRVRHEQFF. The CDR3 region has the DNA TGCAGTGCTAGAGATCGCCGGGTACGCCATGAGCAGTTCTTC.

This clonotype was found a few times. This rearrangement joins TRBV7-9 to TRBJ1-3; D call uncertain. Germline CDR1 SEHNR, CDR2 FQNEAQ (reference sequence). This CDR3 spans 14 amino acids. The V end was cut by 10 bases, the J end by 0 bases, with 13 bases between. In DNA form, the CDR3 reads TGTGCCACCACCTGGGAAGCCTCTGGAAACACCATATATTTT. This translates into CATTWEASGNTIYF.

This clonotype occurred a few times. V is TRBV20-1 and J is TRBJ2-7; 13 bases line up with TRBD2. There are 19 residues in the CDR3. V was clipped by 6 bases and J by 2 bases; unmatched bases: 19. In germline, CDR1 is DFQATT, CDR2 SNEGSKA (reference sequence). DNA for the CDR3: TGCAGTGCGGCCGGACTAGCGGGAGATCGAAGCTTCTCGACCTACGAGCAGTACTTC. It is translated as CSAAGLAGDRSFSTYEQYF.

This clonotype has only a few counts. The chain employs TRBV6-2 or TRBV6-3 and TRBJ2-2; D is unclear. The CDR3 is made up of 15 amino acids. The V end was cut by 2 bases, the J end by 2 bases, with 9 bases between. Germline V lookup: CDR1 MNHEY, CDR2 SVGEGT. For the CDR3, the DNA is TGTGCCAGCAGTTACCACGTCGTTAACACCGGGGAGCTGTTTTTT. It codes for CASSYHVVNTGELFF.

This clonotype has a handful of counts. V is TRBV7-9 and J is TRBJ2-5; possible D gene TRBD1, 7 bases. The CDR3 extends over 16 amino acids. The germline V and J ends were trimmed by 2 bases and 3 bases, with 16 bases remaining between them. The V gene's germline CDR1 is SEHNR and CDR2 FQNEAQ (reference sequence). The CDR3 sequence is CASSLLVGGTEETQYF. The CDR3 DNA reads as TGTGCCAGCAGCTTATTGGTCGGAGGGACAGAAGAGACCCAGTACTTC.

This chain connects TRBV28 to TRBJ2-7; 8 bases fit TRBD1. Germline V gene lookup returns CDR1 MDHEN and CDR2 SYDVKM. The CDR3 sequence is 17 residues long. J gave up 6 bases and V 4 bases, and 17 bases lay outside the gene matches. The CDR3 DNA reads TGTGCCAGCAGTTCCCTTCGAACTGGACAGGGAAGGGGCGAGCAGTACTTC. It translates to CASSSLRTGQGRGEQYF. The entire variable domain, with the rest obtained from reference TRBV28 and TRBJ2-7, is as follows: DVKVTQSSRYLVKRTGEKVFLECVQDMDHENMFWYRQDPGLGLRLIYFSYDVKMKEKGDIPEGYSVSREKKERFSLILESASTNQTSMYLCASSSLRTGQGRGEQYFGPGTRLTVT.

This clonotype was detected a few times. The rearrangement links TRBV20-1 to TRBJ1-1; TRBD1 aligns across 8 bases. CDR1 and CDR2 from the germline V gene are DFQATT and SNEGSKA (reference sequence). J was trimmed by 1 base and V by 3 bases; bases with no gene match: 4. The CDR3 totals 14 residues. CDR3 loop: CSASRDRTNTEAFF. The CDR3 DNA follows: TGCAGTGCTAGCCGGGACAGGACGAACACTGAAGCTTTCTTT.

The gene calls are TRBV5-5 and TRBJ1-5; 8 nucleotides match TRBD1. In germline, CDR1 is SGHKS, CDR2 YYEKEE (reference sequence). The CDR3 has 16 amino acids. V gave up 3 bases and J gave up 4 bases; unmatched junction bases: 9. In DNA form, the CDR3 reads TGTGCCAGCAGCTGGACAGGGTTCGGGTCTAATCAGCCCCAGCATTTT. Translating gives CASSWTGFGSNQPQHF.

This clonotype occurred a few times. The V call is TRBV7-2, the J call TRBJ2-1; 7 bases agree with TRBD1. The CDR3 has 15 amino acids. The junction had 2 bases not matched to a gene; V was cut back by 0 bases and J by 3 bases. CDR1 is SGHTA and CDR2 is FQGNSA in the germline V gene. CDR3 DNA sequence: TGTGCCAGCAGCTTAGCCAGGGGGAGCTACAATGAGCAGTTCTTC. This translates into CASSLARGSYNEQFF. Based on the CDR3 plus reference TRBV7-2 and TRBJ2-1, the full variable domain is GAGVSQSPSNKVTEKGKDVELRCDPISGHTALYWYRQSLGQGLEFLIYFQGNSAPDKSGLPSDRFSAERTGGSVSTLTIQRTQQEDSAVYLCASSLARGSYNEQFFGPGTRLTVL.

This sequence joins TRBV7-8 and TRBJ2-1; D perhaps matches TRBD1 (6 bases). CDR1 and CDR2 from the germline V gene are SGHVS and FQNEAQ. The CDR3 consists of 18 residues. The V gene lost 1 base and the J gene lost 9 bases, with 25 bases spanning the gap. In DNA, the CDR3 is TGTGCCAGCAGCTTAGTTCGGCCGTTCGGACAGTACTATGTTGAGCAGTTCTTC. Translated: CASSLVRPFGQYYVEQFF.

J is TRBJ1-4 and V is TRBV7-2; the D is unclear. V lost 5 bases and J 8 bases, leaving 12 bases between the germline ends. The CDR3 spans 13 residues. From germline, CDR1 is SGHTA and CDR2 FQGNSA. The chain's CDR3 is CASSPNRVEKLFF. Written as DNA, the CDR3 is TGTGCCAGCAGCCCAAACCGGGTAGAAAAACTGTTTTTT.